This T cell receptor (beta chain) was observed in a study of post-analysis software for immune sequencing data (dated by TCRdb to about 2015). In the study overall: Disease courses on record covered relapsing-remitting, secondary progressive and progressive-relapsing multiple sclerosis, though some patients had no subtype annotation. The multiple sclerosis patient repertoires were compared with around ten previously published healthy control repertoires from donors aged about 6 to 26 years. A subset of samples was prepared in parallel using single-end sample barcoding, then pooled and co-amplified after Illumina adapter ligation. General study outcomes and caveats: Several TRBV segments, including TRBV5-6, TRBV5-1 and TRBV20-1, were significantly more frequent in patients than controls. The control group was slightly older than the multiple sclerosis patient group. Direct clustering with F measure revealed strong co-clustering of samples prepared in the same batch, which led to a batch-effect correction. Compared with controls, multiple sclerosis patients had significantly lower normalized Chao1 diversity, a finding suggesting substantial peripheral T-cell clonal expansion.

TCR beta repertoires were profiled from peripheral blood of over 10 young patients with multiple sclerosis to demonstrate the VDJtools post-analysis software. The patients with multiple sclerosis were children and adolescents between 6 and 15 years of age. In the germline V gene, CDR1 corresponds to MDHEN and CDR2 to SYDVKM. The CDR3 spans 14 residues, from the cysteine through the phenylalanine. Only the CDR3 DNA stays, 42 bases, in frame from base 1. At the junction V is shortened by 2 bases and J by 7 bases, with 14 bases in between. The library came from PCR. These reads were obtained on an Illumina HiSeq 2500. To reduce PCR and sequencing biases, unique molecular identifiers were built into the TCR beta cDNA libraries. Per 1 to 10 million input T cells, approximately 500,000 cDNA molecules were obtained, such that each molecule approximated one T cell. Patient libraries were prepared and sequenced with the same protocol used for the earlier healthy control dataset. Within a given batch, samples were prepared together, multiplexed and sequenced on the same HiSeq lane. As for how the authors treated the data: MIGEC handled the raw barcoded reads, throwing out single-read molecular identifier groups before consensus assembly and CDR3 extraction. VDJtools was used for post-analysis of the clonotype tables, and diversity was normalized by down-sampling every dataset to the size of the smallest sample. In repertoire overlap clustering, CDR3 amino acid sequences, but not nucleotide sequences, were matched to correct batch-related cross-sample contamination. The public reads were reprocessed in TCRdb via fastp at Q25 and MiXCR, keeping in-frame beta chains. When rows share a CDR3 protein, they turn into one entry using the most common DNA and genes. The V and J calls were not made by the authors but by TCRdb's processing. This sample lists about 380,000 distinct CDR3 sequences; approximately 38% were detected once. The ten largest clones add up to roughly an eighth of the sample.

The table lists this clonotype with a few counts. Its target antigen remains unknown. Within one base of it there is no much larger clone, and no base qualities were kept. The sequence came from a girl aged 5-17 years with multiple sclerosis. This chain joins TRBV28 to TRBJ1-2, and possibly TRBD1, on 5 matching bases. Sequenced: blood. The bases are TGTGCCAGCAGTTTAGGAGGGGAGGGGAGTGGCTACACCTTC. Its protein reads: CASSLGGEGSGYTF.